This T cell receptor (beta chain) is drawn from a study of T cells in localized non-small cell lung cancer. Findings and caveats of the study: Tumor trailed uninvolved adjacent lung in T cell clonality, which peaked there.

Comment on this clone: Its target is not known.

Some clones are missing from TCRdb's copy, which holds only in-frame ones; the method was immunoSEQ multiplex PCR. Here the sample spans 15,000 to 20,000 clones, over 70% being singletons. V gave up 1 base and J gave up 5 bases, with 3 bases separating them. From germline, CDR1 is MDHEN and CDR2 SYDVKM. This CDR3 has 11 residues. The sequences come from peripheral blood, collected before any cancer treatment. This chain joins TRBV28 and TRBJ2-7; D is undetermined. The source of this sequence is a male donor at least 60 years old with stage I lung adenocarcinoma. The CDR3 here is CASSLLNEQYF. For the CDR3, the DNA is TGTGCCAGCAGTTTATTAAACGAGCAGTACTTC.